This TCR beta chain appears in the sequencing data of a study of shared clonotypes between healthy human individuals. Study-level points and caveats: Some clonotypes were shared by all four sorted-subset donors, while others were not shared. The non-shared ones had lower generation probabilities than the shared ones. The represented genetic and exposure-history diversity was limited by the small number of donors.

From germline, CDR1 is MDHEN and CDR2 SYDVKM. The ends lost 6 bases at V and 10 bases at J; junction bases unmatched: 8. The CDR3 runs to 14 residues. Sequenced by immunoSEQ multiplex PCR; TCRdb stores in-frame clones only, minus some. The table records some 980,000 clones, 76% of them present only once. This clone was recorded a few times. Its specificity is not known. This TCR was recovered from a man between 18 and 35 years old in good health. The source material was memory CD4+ T cells sorted from blood. Subset given: CD45RA-negative fraction. The V call is TRBV28, the J call TRBJ1-6; 8 positions match TRBD1. CDR3 in amino acids: CASRSGQEISPLHF. CDR3 nucleotide sequence: TGTGCCAGCAGGTCGGGACAGGAAATCTCACCCCTCCACTTT.